The entry below gives a single T cell receptor beta chain sequence along with its context. Its matching antigen is unknown. The assay ran at deep level. The method was immunoSEQ multiplex PCR; TCRdb's version includes in-frame clones alone and lacks a portion of them. The sample has more than 2,000,000 clones; approximately 93% are singletons. Unmatched junction bases numbered 12, after V lost 0 bases and J lost 4 bases. Germline CDR1 is GTSNPN and CDR2 is SVGIG (reference sequence). This CDR3 contains 18 residues. The data stem from a study of shared clonotypes between healthy human individuals. Study results and limitations: Unshared clonotypes carried lower generation probabilities than those common to all four donors. Estimated clonotype richness was generally higher in naive than memory subsets.

J is TRBJ2-5 and V is TRBV30, with 12 bases that match TRBD2. The sequenced sample consisted of naive CD4+ T cells from PBMCs. Subset meaning: CD45RA+ positively selected. The source is a man between 18 and 29 years old in good health. Some clones in this sample may be carry-over from other donors' samples. CDR3 protein: CAWSVLFLAGGFGETQYF. The CDR3 DNA is TGTGCCTGGAGTGTCTTATTCCTAGCGGGAGGGTTTGGAGAGACCCAGTACTTC.